This T cell receptor beta chain was profiled in a study of T cell changes during pregnancy in multiple sclerosis. The data were produced by immunoSEQ multiplex PCR, yet TCRdb's version contains in-frame clones alone and is incomplete. In the table there are 40,000 to 50,000 clones, about nine tenths of which are singletons. In germline, CDR1 is MDHEN, CDR2 SYDVKM. CDR3 length: 16 amino acids. With V trimmed by 6 bases and J by 3 bases, 9 bases remained unmatched. This clone has a handful of counts. The receptor's source is a female donor with multiple sclerosis, enrolled in a pregnancy study. The chain recombines TRBV28 with TRBJ2-7, with 12 bases that match TRBD1. Sample: CD4+ T cells from peripheral blood mononuclear cells, taken in the third trimester of pregnancy. CDR3 nucleotide sequence: TGTGCCAGCAGCCGGGCAGGGACAGGGGGCAGCTACGAGCAGTACTTC. Translated, it gives CASSRAGTGGSYEQYF.